This T cell receptor (beta chain) emerged from a study of blood T cell repertoires in COVID-19. Study overall: T cells, B-cell-depleted T cells, or PBMCs provided the cDNA or gDNA that served as material.

Assay used: immunoSEQ multiplex PCR; TCRdb lists only in-frame clones, some missing. There are roughly 330,000 clones in the sample; about 89% occur only once, and approximately 5% lies in the top ten. The CDR3 is 13 amino acids. V lost 6 bases, J lost 2 bases, and 11 bases lay in between. Germline V lookup: CDR1 SNHLY, CDR2 FYNNEI. The chain is built from TRBV2 and TRBJ2-7, with D uncertain. This receptor was taken from a woman aged 25 to 39 who had recovered from COVID-19. Sequenced: PBMCs or T cells enriched from blood (not recorded which). This chain's CDR3 is CASRAATTYEQYF. The CDR3 coding sequence is TGTGCCAGCAGGGCGGCCACAACCTACGAGCAGTACTTC.